This entry describes one T cell receptor (beta chain). The antigen remains unidentified. This sample also contains other DNA sequences that code for the same CDR3. The data originate from a study of shared clonotypes between healthy human individuals. The study, taken as a whole, reports: Rarefaction demonstrated incomplete sorted-subset sequencing despite large depth. The generation probabilities recorded for non-shared clonotypes fell below those of clonotypes shared by all four donors.

Clones were sequenced by immunoSEQ multiplex PCR, and TCRdb holds only the in-frame ones, with some missing. The data show 2,100,000 or so clones, with more than 90% seen just once and roughly 0.13% held by the top ten. Recent vaccinations or acute infections were absent in the healthy HIV-negative adult donors. Germline V CDR1 and CDR2: KGHSH, LQKENI. V was pared by 3 bases and J by 1 base, with 2 bases of the junction left unmatched. CDR3 length: 14 residues. The sequence was obtained from a man aged 18 to 30 in good health. The sample was naive CD4+ T cells sorted from blood. Regarding subset: CD45RA+ positively selected. The gene calls are TRBV18 and TRBJ1-1; 7 bases map to TRBD1. CDR3 region: CASSPGQANTEAFF. The CDR3 bases are TGTGCCAGCTCACCTGGACAGGCGAACACTGAAGCTTTCTTT.